Following are 25 T cell receptor beta chains from one sample sequenced in a study of OX40 agonist ivuxolimab in advanced cancers. Repertoires were generated with immunoSEQ multiplex PCR, while TCRdb's copy carries only in-frame clones and drops some. The sample lists fewer than 25,000 clones; about 88% were seen once. The sample in question was CD4+ or CD8+ T cells sorted from blood, obtained in a trial of the OX40 agonist ivuxolimab. The receptors here all came from an adult with an advanced solid tumor such as melanoma, head and neck, liver or kidney cancer.

The chain links TRBV5-1 to TRBJ1-2; TRBD1 matches 9 bases. Unmatched junction bases numbered 5, after V lost 2 bases and J lost 0 bases. The germline V gene encodes CDR1 SGHRS and CDR2 YFSETQ. The CDR3 loop spans 16 amino acids. CDR3 coding DNA: TGCGCCAGCAGCTTAACCGGGACAGGGACTAACTATGGCTACACCTTC. Protein product: CASSLTGTGTNYGYTF.

The chain combines TRBV6-1 with TRBJ1-1; D remains unclear. The germline CDR1 and CDR2 sequences are MNHNS and SASEGT. V gave up 6 bases and J gave up 6 bases, with 11 bases separating them. The CDR3 has 12 amino acids. The CDR3 bases are TGTGCCAGCAGACCCCCTGGTGCTGAAGCTTTCTTT. It is translated as CASRPPGAEAFF.

The rearrangement joins TRBV14 to TRBJ2-5, with D unclear. The germline V and J ends were trimmed by 4 bases and 5 bases, with 11 bases remaining between them. CDR1 SGHDN and CDR2 FVKESK come from the germline V gene. The CDR3 covers 13 residues. The CDR3 is CASSRLVLETQYF. In DNA form, the CDR3 reads TGTGCCAGCAGCCGACTGGTCTTGGAGACCCAGTACTTC.

The rearrangement uses TRBV4-3 and TRBJ2-1; D perhaps matches TRBD1 (7 bases). Germline CDR1 and CDR2: LGHNA and YSLEER. This CDR3 region has 16 residues. Trimming took off 1 base at V and 9 bases at J, with 19 bases between the two ends. As DNA, the CDR3 is TGCGCCAGCAGCCAAGGGGGGGACAGTTTCCTTTCTGAGCAGTTCTTC. Its translation: CASSQGGDSFLSEQFF.

The rearrangement links TRBV19 to TRBJ2-1; 8 bases line up with TRBD2. The V gene's germline CDR1 is LNHDA and CDR2 SQIVND (reference sequence). This CDR3 is 14 amino acids long. The ends lost 4 bases at V and 3 bases at J; junction bases unmatched: 2. CDR3 amino acids: CASSTTSGYNEQFF. In DNA, the CDR3 is TGTGCCAGTAGTACCACTAGCGGCTACAATGAGCAGTTCTTC.

This clone has just a few counts. The chain carries TRBV19 and TRBJ1-5, with D possibly matching TRBD1 (6 bases). The V gene lost 10 bases and the J gene lost 0 bases, with 16 bases spanning the gap. Germline CDR1 and CDR2: LNHDA and SQIVND (reference sequence). CDR3 size: 15 residues. The CDR3 DNA is TGTGCCATTACAGGACAGAAATATAGCAATCAGCCCCAGCATTTT. Its translation is CAITGQKYSNQPQHF.

The chain has TRBV2 and TRBJ1-4, with D unclear. V was cut by 3 bases and J by 5 bases, with 10 bases left in between. The CDR3 extends over 14 amino acids. From germline, CDR1 is SNHLY and CDR2 FYNNEI. The CDR3 loop is CASSDRTGNEKLFF. CDR3 bases: TGTGCCAGCAGTGACAGGACGGGGAATGAAAAACTGTTTTTT.

This chain connects TRBV6-5 to TRBJ1-6, with D maybe TRBD1 (6 bases). The germline CDR1 and CDR2 sequences are MNHEY and SVGAGI. V was shortened by 3 bases and J by 7 bases, with 16 bases between the two germline ends. This CDR3 spans 16 amino acids. The CDR3 bases are TGTGCCAGCAGTTATGAGGGGGGTATACGGAATTCACCCCTCCACTTT. Its protein is CASSYEGGIRNSPLHF.

The V and J genes are TRBV11-1 and TRBJ2-1, with 10 positions matching TRBD2. The CDR3 consists of 16 residues. V shed 5 bases and J 3 bases; nucleotides not matched to a gene: 7. Germline V gives CDR1 SGHAT, CDR2 FQDESV (reference sequence). CDR3 nucleotide sequence: TGTGCCAGCAGCACCAGCGGGAGGGCCCTCTACAATGAGCAGTTCTTC. Translated, it gives CASSTSGRALYNEQFF. The full variable domain, its missing parts supplied by reference TRBV11-1 and TRBJ2-1, is EAEVAQSPRYKITEKSQAVAFWCDPISGHATLYWYRQILGQGPELLVQFQDESVVDDSQLPKDRFSAERLKGVDSTLKIQPAELGDSAMYLCASSTSGRALYNEQFFGPGTRLTVL.

This chain uses TRBV5-1 with TRBJ1-4, with a tentative D call TRBD1 (5 bases). Germline CDR1 reads SGHRS; CDR2 reads YFSETQ. The CDR3 loop spans 15 amino acids. Trimming left V 0 bases short and J 8 bases short, with 14 bases between. The CDR3 nucleotides read TGCGCCAGCAGCTTGGAGGGACCGCCCACGGAAAAACTGTTTTTT. This translates into CASSLEGPPTEKLFF.

The chain uses TRBV28 and TRBJ2-1; TRBD1 matches 8 bases. V shed 2 bases and J 6 bases; nucleotides not matched to a gene: 3. The CDR3 has 14 amino acids. CDR1 and CDR2 from the germline V gene are MDHEN and SYDVKM. CDR3 sequence (DNA): TGTGCCAGCAGTTTAGCACAGGGGGGCAATGAGCAGTTCTTC. Translated, it gives CASSLAQGGNEQFF.

The V gene is TRBV7-8, the J gene TRBJ1-2; the D gene is possibly TRBD1 (5 bases). Germline-derived CDR1 and CDR2 are SGHVS and FQNEAQ. This CDR3 has 15 amino acids. V lost 5 bases and J lost 0, with 13 bases in between. CDR3 sequence: CASSPGTAANYGYTF. The CDR3, as DNA: TGTGCCAGCAGCCCCGGGACGGCAGCTAACTATGGCTACACCTTC.

This chain joins TRBV6-6 and TRBJ2-1, with 7 bases identical to TRBD1. This CDR3 spans 16 amino acids. V dropped 5 bases and J dropped 4; count of bases not matched to a gene: 11. In germline, CDR1 is MNHNY, CDR2 SVGAGI (reference sequence). The CDR3 is CASSGNDRVGYNEQFF. The CDR3 coding sequence is TGTGCCAGCAGTGGAAATGACAGGGTGGGATACAATGAGCAGTTCTTC.

This chain connects TRBV28 to TRBJ2-7; the match to TRBD2 covers 12 bases. Germline CDR1 MDHEN, CDR2 SYDVKM. The trim removed 6 bases at V and 4 bases at J, leaving 1 base unmatched. The CDR3 runs 13 residues. CDR3: CASRTSGGYEQYF. The CDR3 DNA is TGTGCCAGCAGGACTAGCGGGGGTTACGAGCAGTACTTC. Using reference TRBV28 and TRBJ2-7 for the parts outside the CDR3, the full variable domain is DVKVTQSSRYLVKRTGEKVFLECVQDMDHENMFWYRQDPGLGLRLIYFSYDVKMKEKGDIPEGYSVSREKKERFSLILESASTNQTSMYLCASRTSGGYEQYFGPGTRLTVT.

This chain joins TRBV6-5 and TRBJ1-5; the D gene is possibly TRBD1 (6 bases). The germline CDR1 and CDR2 sequences are MNHEY and SVGAGI. Between the trimmed V and J ends, which lost 6 bases and 2 bases, there was a span of 11 bases. CDR3 length: 14 amino acids. The CDR3 DNA reads TGTGCCAGCAGCACAGGGTTTGGCAATCAGCCCCAGCATTTT. It specifies CASSTGFGNQPQHF.

For the CDR3, the DNA is TGTGCCAGCAGTCCATGGGACAGGGGCCACGAGCAGTACTTC. Translating gives CASSPWDRGHEQYF. This chain connects TRBV27 to TRBJ2-7, with 10 positions matching TRBD1. J gave up 5 bases and V 5 bases, and 6 bases lay outside the gene matches. The CDR3 spans 14 residues. Germline V gene sequence: CDR1 MNHEY, CDR2 SMNVEV (reference sequence).

Note on this clone: Other DNA variants within this sample encode the same CDR3. V gene TRBV19 combines with J gene TRBJ2-7, with TRBD2 matching 7 bases. The CDR3 totals 15 residues. From germline, CDR1 is LNHDA and CDR2 SQIVND (reference sequence). Losses at the gene ends were 3 bases for V and 2 bases for J; bases not matched to a gene: 7. CDR3 coding DNA: TGTGCCAGTAGTATCGCGGCTAGCGGTACCTACGAGCAGTACTTC. Its protein is CASSIAASGTYEQYF.

The chain recombines TRBV4-1 with TRBJ2-3, with 7 bases lining up with TRBD2. Trimming at V came to 1 base and at J to 0 bases, leaving 4 bases not matched to a gene. This CDR3 comprises 16 residues. The germline gives CDR1 MGHRA, CDR2 YSYEKL. CDR3 in DNA: TGCGCCAGCAGCCAAGTGGGGGGGTCTAGCACAGATACGCAGTATTTT. Its translation is CASSQVGGSSTDTQYF.

The chain carries TRBV6-1 and TRBJ1-5, with TRBD1 identical over 9 bases. The germline V gene has CDR1 MNHNS and CDR2 SASEGT. The CDR3 is made up of 16 amino acids. The trim removed 1 base at V and 5 bases at J, leaving 6 bases unmatched. CDR3 residues: CASSEVLTGGDQPQHF. The CDR3 coding sequence is TGTGCCAGCAGTGAAGTCCTTACAGGGGGCGATCAGCCCCAGCATTTT.

The gene calls are TRBV6-5 and TRBJ1-1, with 8 bases lining up with TRBD1. This CDR3 has 13 residues. V lost 4 bases, J lost 6 bases, and 4 bases stayed unmatched. Germline CDR1 MNHEY, CDR2 SVGAGI. The CDR3: CASSWTGPPEAFF. In DNA, the CDR3 is TGTGCCAGCAGTTGGACAGGGCCCCCTGAAGCTTTCTTT.

This sequence joins TRBV18 and TRBJ1-3; no definite D call. V was pared by 2 bases and J by 0 bases, with 11 bases between. CDR1 is KGHSH, CDR2 LQKENI, per germline. The CDR3 has 16 residues. The CDR3 here is CASSPEMRVSGNTIYF. Here the CDR3 DNA reads TGTGCCAGCTCACCAGAGATGAGAGTCTCTGGAAACACCATATATTTT.

V is TRBV30 and J is TRBJ1-6; TRBD1 agrees at 7 bases. This CDR3 has 15 amino acids. The V gene end was trimmed by 4 bases and the J gene end by 1 base; junction bases not matched to a gene: 4. CDR1 and CDR2 from the germline V gene are GTSNPN and SVGIG (reference sequence). DNA of the CDR3: TGTGCCTGGAAGGGCAGGGGGTCCTATAATTCACCCCTCCACTTT. It yields the protein CAWKGRGSYNSPLHF. The full variable domain, its missing parts supplied by reference TRBV30 and TRBJ1-6, is SQTIHQWPATLVQPVGSPLSLECTVEGTSNPNLYWYRQAAGRGLQLLFYSVGIGQISSEVPQNLSASRPQDRQFILSSKKLLLSDSGFYLCAWKGRGSYNSPLHFGNGTRLTVT.

In its sample, this clone is medium-sized. The J gene is TRBJ1-1, the V gene TRBV7-9; no clear D gene. V lost 2 bases, J lost 12 bases, and 16 bases lay in between. Germline V lookup: CDR1 SEHNR, CDR2 FQNEAQ (reference sequence). The CDR3 is 13 amino acids. DNA for the CDR3: TGTGCCAGCAGCTTAAATAGTGGGAGGGAATCTTTCTTT. Its protein is CASSLNSGRESFF. The full variable domain, with the rest looked up from reference TRBV7-9 and TRBJ1-1, is DTGVSQNPRHKITKRGQNVTFRCDPISEHNRLYWYRQTLGQGPEFLTYFQNEAQLEKSRLLSDRFSAERPKGSFSTLEIQRTEQGDSAMYLCASSLNSGRESFFGQGTRLTVV.

The V call is TRBV29-1, the J call TRBJ2-2, with TRBD2 matching over 9 bases. The CDR3 consists of 15 residues. V lost 7 bases, J lost 4 bases, and 10 bases stayed unmatched. Germline CDR1 and CDR2: SQVTM and ANQGSEA. For the CDR3, the DNA is TGCAGCGGGGGAAGTCTAGCGGGACGCACCGGGGAGCTGTTTTTT. Translating gives CSGGSLAGRTGELFF.

This rearrangement joins TRBV2 to TRBJ2-7; 11 bases match TRBD2. V lost 8 bases, J lost 3 bases, and 0 bases stayed unmatched. Germline V gene lookup returns CDR1 SNHLY and CDR2 FYNNEI. The CDR3 is made up of 12 amino acids. Here the CDR3 reads CASGTSGYEQYF. For the CDR3, the DNA is TGTGCCAGCGGGACTAGCGGCTACGAGCAGTACTTC.